The 23 T cell receptor beta chains in this list originate from one sample, sequenced in a study of OX40 agonist ivuxolimab in advanced cancers. Only in-frame clones appear in the TCRdb table, and some are missing; sequencing was by immunoSEQ multiplex PCR. The sample yields approximately 130,000 clones, 90% seen once. Sequencing was performed on CD4+ or CD8+ T cells sorted from blood, taken in a trial of the OX40 agonist ivuxolimab. All receptors come from an adult with an advanced solid tumor such as melanoma, head and neck, liver or kidney cancer.

The CDR3 sequence is CASSPKLAQYF. The CDR3 DNA follows: TGTGCCAGCAGCCCGAAACTAGCGCAGTATTTT. This chain connects TRBV7-2 to TRBJ2-3; perhaps TRBD2 as D (5 bases). Germline CDR1 reads SGHTA; CDR2 reads FQGNSA. The CDR3 runs 11 residues. V lost 5 bases, J lost 10 bases, and 10 bases lay in between.

The gene calls are TRBV19 and TRBJ1-3, with a possible D match to TRBD1 (5 bases). The germline CDR1 and CDR2 sequences are LNHDA and SQIVND (reference sequence). The CDR3 has 16 residues. V was clipped by 6 bases and J by 4 bases, with 19 bases between them. The CDR3 DNA sequence: TGTGCCAGTAGCTCTATAGAGGGGCTTAAGGGAAACACCATATATTTT. It encodes CASSSIEGLKGNTIYF.

V usage is TRBV7-6 and J usage is TRBJ2-1; 10 bases align to TRBD2. J was trimmed by 12 bases and V by 1 base; bases with no gene match: 6. The CDR3 contains 14 residues. CDR1 and CDR2 from the germline V gene are SGHVS and FNYEAQ. CDR3 protein: CASSLGRSSGGQFF. CDR3 nucleotides: TGTGCCAGCAGCTTAGGCCGATCTAGCGGGGGGCAGTTCTTC.

The rearrangement uses TRBV6-6 and TRBJ2-3; 7 nucleotides line up with TRBD1. The ends lost 6 bases at V and 4 bases at J; junction bases unmatched: 4. The CDR3 sequence is 13 residues long. Germline loops: CDR1 MNHNY, CDR2 SVGAGI (reference sequence). CDR3 nucleotide sequence: TGTGCCAGCAGGGAGCAGGGGGCAGATACGCAGTATTTT. It codes for CASREQGADTQYF.

The rearrangement uses TRBV27 and TRBJ1-1, with no clear D. Germline CDR1 MNHEY, CDR2 SMNVEV (reference sequence). This CDR3 is built from 13 residues. V dropped 7 bases and J dropped 2 bases, with 11 bases sitting between them. The CDR3 sequence is CASKPFLNTEAFF. CDR3 sequence (DNA): TGTGCCAGCAAACCCTTCCTTAACACTGAAGCTTTCTTT.

The CDR3 reads CASSLGWTSGRGYEQYF. In DNA, the CDR3 is TGCGCCAGCAGCTTGGGTTGGACTAGCGGGAGGGGGTACGAGCAGTACTTC. The gene calls are TRBV5-1 and TRBJ2-7, with 15 bases matching TRBD2. Germline values: CDR1 SGHRS, CDR2 YFSETQ. The V and J ends lost 0 bases and 4 bases, in that order; junction bases with no gene match: 5. The CDR3 extends over 17 amino acids.

This clone was found once. This chain links TRBV28 with TRBJ1-2; D gene uncertain. The germline gives CDR1 MDHEN, CDR2 SYDVKM. The V end lost 6 bases, the J end lost 4 bases, and 18 bases lay between the germline ends. The CDR3 length is 15 residues. The CDR3 DNA reads as TGTGCCAGCAGGGATACAGCCTTCTCTAGCTATGGCTACACCTTC. Translated, it gives CASRDTAFSSYGYTF.

The chain links TRBV7-2 to TRBJ1-1, with a tentative D call TRBD1 (6 bases). This CDR3 contains 15 residues. Germline CDR1 and CDR2: SGHTA and FQGNSA. With 4 bases removed from V and 3 bases from J, the gap between germline ends came to 15 bases. CDR3 coding DNA: TGTGCCAGCAGCTCTCAGGGGCTAGGAGACACTGAAGCTTTCTTT. Amino acid sequence: CASSSQGLGDTEAFF. The full variable domain, its missing parts supplied by reference TRBV7-2 and TRBJ1-1, is GAGVSQSPSNKVTEKGKDVELRCDPISGHTALYWYRQSLGQGLEFLIYFQGNSAPDKSGLPSDRFSAERTGGSVSTLTIQRTQQEDSAVYLCASSSQGLGDTEAFFGQGTRLTVV.

The chain employs TRBV7-9 and TRBJ1-4, with D perhaps TRBD1 (6 bases). Trimming cost V 5 bases and J 1 base, with 8 bases left between them. The CDR3 totals 14 residues. Germline CDR1 SEHNR, CDR2 FQNEAQ (reference sequence). CDR3 DNA: TGTGCCAGCAGCCCAGGGGAAACTAATGAAAAACTGTTTTTT. It translates to CASSPGETNEKLFF.

The chain couples TRBV7-2 to TRBJ2-1; perhaps TRBD1 as D (6 bases). In germline, CDR1 is SGHTA, CDR2 FQGNSA. The CDR3 loop spans 12 amino acids. Trimming pared 5 bases from V and 10 bases from J, leaving 12 bases between. The CDR3 region is CASSPGQIEQFF. The CDR3 bases are TGTGCCAGCAGCCCAGGACAGATAGAGCAGTTCTTC.

This clone was seen just once. The chain carries TRBV9 and TRBJ2-2, with 7 positions matching TRBD2. J was trimmed by 7 bases and V by 4 bases; bases with no gene match: 16. The germline CDR1 and CDR2 sequences are SGDLS and YYNGEE. The CDR3 has 17 amino acids. The CDR3 protein is CASSPGPGREVDGELFF. CDR3 nucleotide sequence: TGTGCCAGCAGCCCCGGCCCGGGCCGGGAGGTTGACGGGGAGCTGTTTTTT.

V usage is TRBV14 and J usage is TRBJ2-4; the match to TRBD1 covers 10 bases. The CDR3 spans 16 residues. Germline CDR1 reads SGHDN; CDR2 reads FVKESK. Trimming at V came to 4 bases and at J to 3 bases, leaving 6 bases not matched to a gene. The CDR3 DNA reads TGTGCCAGCAGCCCGACAGGGGGCGGAAGCAAAAACATTCAGTACTTC. Protein: CASSPTGGGSKNIQYF.

Points on this clone: An end of the junction differs from the germline gene, which may be a read error. The chain couples TRBV7-7 to TRBJ2-1; D gene uncertain. CDR3 length equals 15 residues. CDR1 and CDR2 from the germline V gene are SSHAT and FNYEAQ (reference sequence). The CDR3: CASSLPGPLGNEQFF. In DNA form, the CDR3 reads TGTGCTAGCAGCTTACCGGGCCCTCTGGGGAATGAGCAGTTCTTC. Variable domain in full (rest from reference TRBV7-7 and TRBJ2-1): GAGVSQSPRYKVTKRGQDVTLRCDPISSHATLYWYQQALGQGPEFLTYFNYEAQPDKSGLPSDRFSAERPEGSISTLTIQRTEQRDSAMYRCASSLPGPLGNEQFFGPGTRLTVL.

The chain uses TRBV2 and TRBJ2-5; the D is unclear. The V end was cut by 6 bases, the J end by 5 bases, with 16 bases between. Germline lookup yields CDR1 SNHLY and CDR2 FYNNEI. The CDR3 is 14 amino acids. DNA for the CDR3: TGTGCCAGCAGGCTCGGGCGGCCCTCGGAGACCCAGTACTTC. Translating it yields CASRLGRPSETQYF.

CDR3 sequence (DNA): TGTGCCAGCAGCTTCGCGGGGGAAGAGACCCAGTACTTC. Its translation is CASSFAGEETQYF. The chain uses TRBV5-4 and TRBJ2-5; 7 bases line up with TRBD2. V was clipped by 2 bases and J by 3 bases; unmatched bases: 1. Germline V gene lookup returns CDR1 SGHNT and CDR2 YYREEE (reference sequence). The CDR3 has 13 amino acids.

This clone was seen just once. The chain employs TRBV19 and TRBJ1-5; TRBD1 matches at 11 bases. Per germline, CDR1 LNHDA and CDR2 SQIVND (reference sequence). CDR3 length: 18 amino acids. The J segment lost 4 bases and the V segment lost 9 bases, leaving 17 bases of the junction unmatched. CDR3 amino acids: CASHLSGQGASTNQPQHF. CDR3 bases: TGTGCCAGCCACCTATCAGGACAGGGGGCCAGTACGAATCAGCCCCAGCATTTT.

The V and J genes are TRBV14 and TRBJ1-2, with D hard to call. The germline gives CDR1 SGHDN, CDR2 FVKESK. V was clipped by 3 bases and J by 4 bases, with 15 bases between them. The CDR3 consists of 15 residues. The CDR3 bases are TGTGCCAGCAGCCAGCAATTTCTCACCCCCTATGGCTACACCTTC. It is translated as CASSQQFLTPYGYTF. Filled out from reference TRBV14 and TRBJ1-2, the complete variable domain reads EAGVTQFPSHSVIEKGQTVTLRCDPISGHDNLYWYRRVMGKEIKFLLHFVKESKQDESGMPNNRFLAERTGGTYSTLKVQPAELEDSGVYFCASSQQFLTPYGYTFGSGTRLTVV.

This clone has a single count. The genes are TRBV5-4 and TRBJ2-5; D might be TRBD1 (7 bases). The germline V gene has CDR1 SGHNT and CDR2 YYREEE (reference sequence). The CDR3 totals 13 residues. The V gene lost 4 bases and the J gene lost 4 bases, with 11 bases spanning the gap. CDR3 loop: CASSLQGGETQYF. The CDR3, as DNA: TGTGCCAGCAGCCTCCAGGGGGGAGAGACCCAGTACTTC.

The chain has TRBV5-1 and TRBJ1-6; 10 bases align to TRBD1. V was clipped by 7 bases and J by 8 bases; unmatched bases: 3. This CDR3 is built from 13 residues. Germline V gene sequence: CDR1 SGHRS, CDR2 YFSETQ. CDR3 protein: CASGQGVDSPLHF. For the CDR3, the DNA is TGCGCCAGCGGACAGGGGGTCGATTCACCCCTCCACTTT.

J is TRBJ2-5 and V is TRBV5-4; weak D call: TRBD2 (6 bases). TRBJ2-7 explains the end of the DNA better; the J call may be wrong. CDR1 is SGHNT, CDR2 YYREEE, per germline (reference sequence). This CDR3 has 15 residues. CDR3 bases: TGTGCCAGCAGCCCCACAACCGGGACTCACTACGAGCAGTACTTC. It translates to CASSPTTGTHYEQYF.

J is TRBJ1-1 and V is TRBV28; weak D call: TRBD1 (5 bases). This CDR3 has 15 amino acids. CDR1 is MDHEN and CDR2 is SYDVKM in the germline V gene. Trimming stripped 3 bases from V and 2 bases from J, with 13 bases between. CDR3 region: CASSFIGTPNTEAFF. The CDR3 nucleotides are TGTGCCAGCAGTTTTATTGGGACTCCTAACACTGAAGCTTTCTTT. Using reference TRBV28 and TRBJ1-1 for the parts outside the CDR3, the full variable domain is DVKVTQSSRYLVKRTGEKVFLECVQDMDHENMFWYRQDPGLGLRLIYFSYDVKMKEKGDIPEGYSVSREKKERFSLILESASTNQTSMYLCASSFIGTPNTEAFFGQGTRLTVV.

This rearrangement joins TRBV28 to TRBJ2-1; no clear D gene. V gave up 6 bases and J gave up 5 bases, with 11 bases separating them. The CDR3 length is 13 residues. Germline lookup yields CDR1 MDHEN and CDR2 SYDVKM. The DNA of the CDR3 is TGTGCCAGCAGGCCGACACGGAACAATGAGCAGTTCTTC. Translating it yields CASRPTRNNEQFF.

This chain joins TRBV7-9 and TRBJ1-4; D possibly corresponds to TRBD1 (6 bases). The germline V gene encodes CDR1 SEHNR and CDR2 FQNEAQ (reference sequence). V was trimmed by 7 bases and J by 8 bases, leaving 17 bases between them. The CDR3 has 14 residues. The CDR3 DNA sequence: TGTGCCAGCACCCTCGGGGGCCAAAGGGAAAAACTGTTTTTT. Its translation: CASTLGGQREKLFF. The full variable domain, its missing parts supplied by reference TRBV7-9 and TRBJ1-4, is DTGVSQNPRHKITKRGQNVTFRCDPISEHNRLYWYRQTLGQGPEFLTYFQNEAQLEKSRLLSDRFSAERPKGSFSTLEIQRTEQGDSAMYLCASTLGGQREKLFFGSGTQLSVL.